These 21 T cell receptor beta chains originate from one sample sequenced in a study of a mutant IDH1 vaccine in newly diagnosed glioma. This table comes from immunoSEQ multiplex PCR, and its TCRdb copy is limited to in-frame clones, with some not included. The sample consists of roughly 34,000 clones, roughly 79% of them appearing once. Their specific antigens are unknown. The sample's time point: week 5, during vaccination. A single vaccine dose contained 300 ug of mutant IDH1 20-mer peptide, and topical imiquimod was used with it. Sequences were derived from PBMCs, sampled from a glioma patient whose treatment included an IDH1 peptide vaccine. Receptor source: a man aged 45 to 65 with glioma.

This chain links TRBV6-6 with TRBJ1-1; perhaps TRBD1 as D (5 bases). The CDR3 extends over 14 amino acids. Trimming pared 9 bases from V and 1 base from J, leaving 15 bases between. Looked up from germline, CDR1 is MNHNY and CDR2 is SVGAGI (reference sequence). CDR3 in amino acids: CASGYDRTNTEAFF. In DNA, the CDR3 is TGTGCCAGTGGCTACGACAGAACGAACACTGAAGCTTTCTTT.

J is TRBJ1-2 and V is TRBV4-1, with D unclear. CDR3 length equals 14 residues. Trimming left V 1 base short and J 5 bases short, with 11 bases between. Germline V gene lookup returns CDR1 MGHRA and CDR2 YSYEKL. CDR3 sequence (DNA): TGCGCCAGCAGCCAAGTGGAGAAGGGATATGGCTACACCTTC. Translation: CASSQVEKGYGYTF.

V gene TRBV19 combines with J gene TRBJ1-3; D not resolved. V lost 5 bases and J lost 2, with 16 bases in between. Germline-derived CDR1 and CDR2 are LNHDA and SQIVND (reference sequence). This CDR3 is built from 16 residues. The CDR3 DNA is TGTGCCAGTAGTCCTCAGACGGGATCCACTGGAAACACCATATATTTT. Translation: CASSPQTGSTGNTIYF.

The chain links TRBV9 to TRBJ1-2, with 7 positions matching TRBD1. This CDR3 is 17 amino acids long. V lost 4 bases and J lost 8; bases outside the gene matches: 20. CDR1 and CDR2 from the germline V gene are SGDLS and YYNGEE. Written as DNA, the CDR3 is TGTGCCAGCAGCACCCAAAACAGGGGAAGTTCTACCGAGGGCTACACCTTC. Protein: CASSTQNRGSSTEGYTF. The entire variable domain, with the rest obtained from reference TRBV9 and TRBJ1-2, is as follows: DSGVTQTPKHLITATGQRVTLRCSPRSGDLSVYWYQQSLDQGLQFLIQYYNGEERAKGNILERFSAQQFPDLHSELNLSSLELGDSALYFCASSTQNRGSSTEGYTFGSGTRLTVV.

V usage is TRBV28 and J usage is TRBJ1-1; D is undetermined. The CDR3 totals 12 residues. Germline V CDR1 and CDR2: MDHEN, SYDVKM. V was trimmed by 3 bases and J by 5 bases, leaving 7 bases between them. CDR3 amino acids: CASSFWQTEAFF. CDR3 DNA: TGTGCCAGCAGTTTTTGGCAGACTGAAGCTTTCTTT.

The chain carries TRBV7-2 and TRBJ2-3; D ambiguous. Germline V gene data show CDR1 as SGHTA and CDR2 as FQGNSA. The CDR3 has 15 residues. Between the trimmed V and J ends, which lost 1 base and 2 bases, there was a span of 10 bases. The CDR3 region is CASSLDSSFTDTQYF. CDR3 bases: TGTGCCAGCAGCTTAGATTCCAGCTTCACAGATACGCAGTATTTT.

The CDR3 sequence: CASSIRGDQPQHF. Written as DNA, the CDR3 is TGTGCCAGTAGTATCCGCGGTGATCAGCCCCAGCATTTT. The chain recombines TRBV19 with TRBJ1-5; D not resolved. The V end was cut by 3 bases, the J end by 5 bases, with 8 bases between. Germline lookup yields CDR1 LNHDA and CDR2 SQIVND (reference sequence). This CDR3 contains 13 residues.

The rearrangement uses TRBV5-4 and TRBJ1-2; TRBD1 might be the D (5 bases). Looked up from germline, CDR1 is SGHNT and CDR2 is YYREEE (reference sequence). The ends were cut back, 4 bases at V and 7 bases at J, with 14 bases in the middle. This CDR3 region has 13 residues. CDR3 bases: TGTGCCAGCAGCCTTGGTGGGGCCTCTGGCTACACCTTC. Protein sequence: CASSLGGASGYTF. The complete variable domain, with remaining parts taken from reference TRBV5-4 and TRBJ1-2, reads ETGVTQSPTHLIKTRGQQVTLRCSSQSGHNTVSWYQQALGQGPQFIFQYYREEENGRGNFPPRFSGLQFPNYSSELNVNALELDDSALYLCASSLGGASGYTFGSGTRLTVV.

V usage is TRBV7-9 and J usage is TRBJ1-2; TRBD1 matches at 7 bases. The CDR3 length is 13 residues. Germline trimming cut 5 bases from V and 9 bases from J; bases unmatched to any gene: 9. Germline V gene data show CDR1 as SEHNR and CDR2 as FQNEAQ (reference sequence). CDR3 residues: CASSPGDSNSYTF. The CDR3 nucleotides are TGTGCCAGCAGCCCCGGGGACAGCAACAGCTACACCTTC.

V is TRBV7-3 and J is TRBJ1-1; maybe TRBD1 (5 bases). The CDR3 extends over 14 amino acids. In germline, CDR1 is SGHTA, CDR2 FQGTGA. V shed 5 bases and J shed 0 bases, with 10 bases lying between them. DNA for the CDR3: TGTGCCAGCAGCGTCGACAGCATGAACACTGAAGCTTTCTTT. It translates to CASSVDSMNTEAFF.

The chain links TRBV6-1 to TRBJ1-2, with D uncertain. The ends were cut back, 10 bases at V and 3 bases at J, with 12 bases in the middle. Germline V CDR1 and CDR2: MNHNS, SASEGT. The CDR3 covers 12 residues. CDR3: CATNGVDYGYTF. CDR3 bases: TGTGCCACCAACGGGGTGGACTATGGCTACACCTTC.

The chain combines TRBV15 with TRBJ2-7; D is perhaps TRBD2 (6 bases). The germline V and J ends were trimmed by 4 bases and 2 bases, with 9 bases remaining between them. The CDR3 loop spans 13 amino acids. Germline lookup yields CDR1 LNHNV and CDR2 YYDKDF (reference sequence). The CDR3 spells CATSNRGTYEQYF. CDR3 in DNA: TGTGCCACCAGCAACCGGGGGACCTACGAGCAGTACTTC.

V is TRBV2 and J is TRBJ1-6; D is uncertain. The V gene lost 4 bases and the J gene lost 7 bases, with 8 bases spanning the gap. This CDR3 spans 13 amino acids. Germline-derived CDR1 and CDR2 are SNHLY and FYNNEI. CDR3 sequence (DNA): TGTGCCAGCAGTGTACGGGAGAATTCACCCCTCCACTTT. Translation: CASSVRENSPLHF.

CDR3 nucleotide sequence: TGTGCCAGCTCACCGGGACGGCCATCCTACGAGCAGTACTTC. Amino acids: CASSPGRPSYEQYF. The chain carries TRBV18 and TRBJ2-7, with D perhaps assigned TRBD1 or TRBD2 (5 bases each). V was pared by 3 bases and J by 1 base, with 10 bases between. The CDR3 runs 14 residues. The germline gives CDR1 KGHSH, CDR2 LQKENI.

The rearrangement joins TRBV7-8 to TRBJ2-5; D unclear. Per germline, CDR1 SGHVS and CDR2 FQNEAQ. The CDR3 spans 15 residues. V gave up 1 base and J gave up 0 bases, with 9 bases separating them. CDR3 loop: CASSLVLGYQETQYF. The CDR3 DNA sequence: TGTGCCAGCAGCTTAGTGCTCGGGTACCAAGAGACCCAGTACTTC.

The CDR3 region is CASSDEQYYGYTF. The CDR3 nucleotides read TGTGCCAGCAGTGACGAACAGTACTATGGCTACACCTTC. V gene TRBV6-1 combines with J gene TRBJ1-2, with D unclear. The CDR3 spans 13 residues. V lost 3 bases to trimming and J lost 3 bases, with 8 bases between them. Germline V gene sequence: CDR1 MNHNS, CDR2 SASEGT.

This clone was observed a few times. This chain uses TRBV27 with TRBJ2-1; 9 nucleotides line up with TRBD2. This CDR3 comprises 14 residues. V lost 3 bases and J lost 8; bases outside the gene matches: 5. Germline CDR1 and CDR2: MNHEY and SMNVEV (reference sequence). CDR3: CASSFAGGGDEQFF. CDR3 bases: TGTGCCAGCAGTTTTGCGGGAGGGGGCGATGAGCAGTTCTTC.

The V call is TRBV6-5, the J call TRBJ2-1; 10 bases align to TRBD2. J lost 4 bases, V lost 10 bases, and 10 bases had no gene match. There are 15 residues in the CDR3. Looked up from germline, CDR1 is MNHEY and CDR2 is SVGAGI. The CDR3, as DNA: TGTGCCACCCAAAGCGGGAGGGCCGAGTACAATGAGCAGTTCTTC. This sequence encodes CATQSGRAEYNEQFF.

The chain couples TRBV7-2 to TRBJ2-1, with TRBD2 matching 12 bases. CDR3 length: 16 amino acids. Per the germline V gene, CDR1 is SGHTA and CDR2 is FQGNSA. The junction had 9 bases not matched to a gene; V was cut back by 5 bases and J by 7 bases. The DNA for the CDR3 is TGTGCCAGCAGCCCGATGACTAGCGGGAGACTTAATGAGCAGTTCTTC. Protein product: CASSPMTSGRLNEQFF.

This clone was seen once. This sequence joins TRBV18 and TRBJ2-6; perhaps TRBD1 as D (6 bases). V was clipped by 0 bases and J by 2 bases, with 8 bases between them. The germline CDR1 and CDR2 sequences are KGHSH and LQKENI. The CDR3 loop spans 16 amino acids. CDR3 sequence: CASSPPDSTGANVLTF. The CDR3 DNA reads TGTGCCAGCTCACCACCGGACAGCACTGGGGCCAACGTCCTGACTTTC.

This CDR3 is CASSHVEPGEKLFF. As DNA, the CDR3 is TGCGCCAGCAGCCATGTGGAGCCCGGTGAAAAACTGTTTTTT. The genes are TRBV4-3 and TRBJ1-4; no definite D call. This CDR3 has 14 amino acids. Germline loops: CDR1 LGHNA, CDR2 YSLEER. The germline V and J ends were trimmed by 3 bases and 7 bases, with 12 bases remaining between them.